The subject of this entry is one TCR beta chain. As processed by the authors: Using reference gene primer amplification, nucleated cell counts were estimated. Using immunoSEQ multiplex PCR, the repertoire was profiled, and TCRdb retains in-frame clones only, with some absent. V and J calls and clone size follow that table, whereas D and trimming were derived from the DNA. This table has around 300,000 clones, about 89% appearing once. This entry is derived from a study of blood T cell repertoires in COVID-19. Study-level information: Whether acute or convalescent, the COVID-19 samples came from the United States, Italy and Spain. Sources were T cells, B-cell-depleted T cells, or PBMCs; the material itself was cDNA or gDNA.

The CDR3 totals 11 residues. Germline CDR1 and CDR2: LNHDA and SQIVND (reference sequence). Deletions cut 6 bases from V and 10 bases from J, with 12 bases between. This chain uses TRBV19 with TRBJ1-1; no firm D call. The TCR was taken from a woman under 30 who had recovered from COVID-19. Sequenced input: PBMCs or T cells enriched from blood (not recorded which). CDR3 DNA sequence: TGTGCCAGTAGAGCCACCCTCGGAGCTTTCTTT. Translating gives CASRATLGAFF.